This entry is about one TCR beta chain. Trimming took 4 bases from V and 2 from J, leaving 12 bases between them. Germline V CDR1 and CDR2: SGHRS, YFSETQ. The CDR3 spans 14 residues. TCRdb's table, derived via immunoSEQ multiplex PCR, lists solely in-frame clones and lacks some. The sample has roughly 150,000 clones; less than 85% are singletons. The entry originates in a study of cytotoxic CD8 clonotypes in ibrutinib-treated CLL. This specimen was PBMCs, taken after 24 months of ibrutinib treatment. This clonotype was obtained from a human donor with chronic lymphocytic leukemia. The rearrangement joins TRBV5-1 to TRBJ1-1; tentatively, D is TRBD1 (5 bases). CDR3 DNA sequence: TGCGCCAGCAGCCATCAAAGGGGCAACACTGAAGCTTTCTTT. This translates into CASSHQRGNTEAFF. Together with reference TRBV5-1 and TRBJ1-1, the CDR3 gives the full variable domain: KAGVTQTPRYLIKTRGQQVTLSCSPISGHRSVSWYQQTPGQGLQFLFEYFSETQRNKGNFPGRFSGRQFSNSRSEMNVSTLELGDSALYLCASSHQRGNTEAFFGQGTRLTVV.